This entry lists 24 T cell receptor beta chains sequenced from one sample in a study of shared clonotypes between healthy human individuals. TCRdb's copy holds only in-frame clones and misses some; the assay was immunoSEQ multiplex PCR. The sample includes under 850,000 clones, approximately 77% of them seen just once. Material: memory CD4+ T cells sorted from blood. The sample's subset: CD45RA-negative fraction. Receptors were obtained from a woman aged 25 to 39 in good health.

This clone turned up a few times. V gene TRBV28 combines with J gene TRBJ1-1; no clear D gene. The germline V and J ends were trimmed by 9 bases and 0 bases, with 17 bases remaining between them. Germline values: CDR1 MDHEN, CDR2 SYDVKM. The CDR3 is made up of 15 amino acids. CDR3 sequence: CASRHSRPMNTEAFF. The CDR3 nucleotides are TGTGCCAGTCGTCACAGTAGGCCAATGAACACTGAAGCTTTCTTT. Full variable domain (rest looked up from reference TRBV28 and TRBJ1-1): DVKVTQSSRYLVKRTGEKVFLECVQDMDHENMFWYRQDPGLGLRLIYFSYDVKMKEKGDIPEGYSVSREKKERFSLILESASTNQTSMYLCASRHSRPMNTEAFFGQGTRLTVV.

Here the CDR3 DNA reads TGTGCCAGCAGTACTGGACAGGGGTGGAATGAGCAGTTCTTC. This gives the protein CASSTGQGWNEQFF. The chain couples TRBV25-1 to TRBJ2-1; TRBD1 matches at 9 bases. Trimming cost V 5 bases and J 7 bases; bases outside gene matches: 6. The CDR3 spans 14 residues. Germline-derived CDR1 and CDR2 are MGHDK and SYGVNS.

The chain is built from TRBV7-9 and TRBJ2-7, with 9 nucleotides matching TRBD2. Germline CDR1 is SEHNR and CDR2 is FQNEAQ (reference sequence). This CDR3 contains 15 residues. The trim removed 1 base at V and 4 bases at J, leaving 5 bases unmatched. The CDR3 bases are TGTGCCAGCAGCTTAGTGCTAGCGGGACAATACGAGCAGTACTTC. This translates into CASSLVLAGQYEQYF.

The chain couples TRBV6-1 to TRBJ2-7; D is ambiguous. V was pared by 2 bases and J by 3 bases, with 11 bases between. The CDR3 loop spans 14 amino acids. The germline CDR1 and CDR2 sequences are MNHNS and SASEGT. CDR3 in DNA: TGTGCCAGCAGTGAACAGCTACCGGGCTACGAGCAGTACTTC. Translated: CASSEQLPGYEQYF.

This rearrangement joins TRBV29-1 to TRBJ2-5; TRBD2 matches 14 bases. Trimming removed 3 bases from V and 11 bases from J; junction bases left unmatched: 11. The germline gives CDR1 SQVTM, CDR2 ANQGSEA. The CDR3 is made up of 15 amino acids. The chain's CDR3 is CSVDLGTSGRGEQYF. CDR3 bases: TGCAGCGTTGACCTCGGGACTAGCGGGAGAGGTGAGCAGTACTTC.

This clone came up once. The rearrangement joins TRBV10-2 to TRBJ1-4; 7 bases match TRBD1. CDR3 length equals 13 residues. V shed 3 bases and J 8 bases; nucleotides not matched to a gene: 3. The germline CDR1 and CDR2 sequences are WSHSY and SAAADI. CDR3 bases: TGCGCCAGCAGTGAAGAGACAGGGGAAAAACTGTTTTTT. Protein sequence: CASSEETGEKLFF.

In this sample, this clone turned up a few times. The V gene is TRBV4-1, the J gene TRBJ2-7, with 8 bases that match TRBD2. The CDR3 is made up of 16 amino acids. V gave up 3 bases and J gave up 6 bases; unmatched junction bases: 13. Germline loops: CDR1 MGHRA, CDR2 YSYEKL. The CDR3 loop reads CASSHATSGGGSEQYF. CDR3 nucleotide sequence: TGCGCCAGCAGCCATGCAACTAGCGGAGGGGGGTCCGAGCAGTACTTC.

The J gene is TRBJ2-2, the V gene TRBV4-2; D call uncertain. Trimming removed 0 bases from V and 6 bases from J, with 5 bases in between. Looked up from germline, CDR1 is LGHNA and CDR2 is YNFKEQ. The length of the CDR3 is 13 residues. The CDR3 coding sequence is TGTGCCAGCAGCCAAGACAGGTCCGGGGAGCTGTTTTTT. It encodes CASSQDRSGELFF.

The chain links TRBV9 to TRBJ2-3; perhaps TRBD2 as D (6 bases). The CDR3 is 12 residues long. V was shortened by 7 bases and J by 6 bases, with 12 bases between the two germline ends. Germline V gives CDR1 SGDLS, CDR2 YYNGEE. CDR3 nucleotides: TGTGCCAGCCAGCGGGTTACCGATACGCAGTATTTT. This encodes CASQRVTDTQYF.

This clone was seen once. V is TRBV6-6 and J is TRBJ2-5, with 7 bases aligning to TRBD1. Germline CDR1 reads MNHNY; CDR2 reads SVGAGI (reference sequence). Losses at the gene ends were 2 bases for V and 2 bases for J; bases not matched to a gene: 2. There are 14 residues in the CDR3. This chain's CDR3 is CASSYGGQQETQYF. The CDR3 coding sequence is TGTGCCAGCAGTTACGGGGGACAGCAAGAGACCCAGTACTTC.

This chain connects TRBV28 to TRBJ2-3; D is undetermined. Germline CDR1 is MDHEN and CDR2 is SYDVKM. The CDR3 sequence is 15 residues long. Trimming shortened V by 4 bases and J by 4 bases, and 15 bases separated the two germline ends. The CDR3 DNA follows: TGTGCCAGCAGTTCCATGGGGAACGGAGCAGATACGCAGTATTTT. It translates to CASSSMGNGADTQYF.

This chain links TRBV14 with TRBJ2-5; unclear D gene. The germline V gene has CDR1 SGHDN and CDR2 FVKESK. The CDR3 totals 12 residues. V was pared by 4 bases and J by 5 bases, with 8 bases between. CDR3 in amino acids: CASSRTTETQYF. The CDR3 DNA sequence: TGTGCCAGCAGCCGTACTACGGAGACCCAGTACTTC.

This clone was seen only a few times. This chain links TRBV27 with TRBJ2-5, with 11 bases fitting TRBD2. V lost 3 bases, J lost 5 bases, and 5 bases stayed unmatched. The CDR3 consists of 15 residues. The germline V gene has CDR1 MNHEY and CDR2 SMNVEV (reference sequence). The CDR3 protein is CASSFALAGVETQYF. CDR3 sequence (DNA): TGTGCCAGCAGTTTCGCACTAGCGGGAGTGGAGACCCAGTACTTC.

V gene TRBV18 combines with J gene TRBJ1-1, with TRBD1 matching 7 bases. Germline V lookup: CDR1 KGHSH, CDR2 LQKENI. This CDR3 has 14 amino acids. V trimming: 1 base; J trimming: 1 base; junction bases outside the gene matches: 0. CDR3 nucleotides: TGTGCCAGCTCACCACGACAGGGGAACACTGAAGCTTTCTTT. Protein product: CASSPRQGNTEAFF. The entire variable domain, with the rest obtained from reference TRBV18 and TRBJ1-1, is as follows: NAGVMQNPRHLVRRRGQEARLRCSPMKGHSHVYWYRQLPEEGLKFMVYLQKENIIDESGMPKERFSAEFPKEGPSILRIQQVVRGDSAAYFCASSPRQGNTEAFFGQGTRLTVV.

V is TRBV5-5 and J is TRBJ1-1; D might be TRBD1 (5 bases). The CDR3 has 16 amino acids. The V gene's germline CDR1 is SGHKS and CDR2 YYEKEE (reference sequence). The V end was cut by 4 bases, the J end by 1 base, with 17 bases between. CDR3 amino acids: CASSRERTSGNTEAFF. Here the CDR3 DNA reads TGTGCCAGCAGCAGAGAGAGGACATCGGGGAACACTGAAGCTTTCTTT.

This chain links TRBV5-1 with TRBJ2-7, with TRBD1 identical over 7 bases. Trimming cost V 6 bases and J 0 bases; bases outside gene matches: 12. The length of the CDR3 is 16 residues. The V gene's germline CDR1 is SGHRS and CDR2 YFSETQ. CDR3 DNA: TGCGCCAGCAACTTCCACCCGACAGGGAGCTCCTACGAGCAGTACTTC. Protein product: CASNFHPTGSSYEQYF.

The gene calls are TRBV6-5 and TRBJ2-5, with TRBD1 matching 10 bases. V lost 6 bases to trimming and J lost 6 bases; unmatched junction nucleotides: 4. Looked up from germline, CDR1 is MNHEY and CDR2 is SVGAGI. This CDR3 has 13 residues. CDR3 DNA sequence: TGTGCCAGCAGCCGGACAGGGGGGAAGACCCAGTACTTC. It translates to CASSRTGGKTQYF.

The V gene is TRBV2, the J gene TRBJ1-5, with 8 bases that match TRBD1. The CDR3 covers 13 residues. Germline V gene lookup returns CDR1 SNHLY and CDR2 FYNNEI. V trimming: 4 bases; J trimming: 7 bases; junction bases outside the gene matches: 3. This CDR3 reads CASSAGGRQPQHF. CDR3 DNA: TGTGCCAGCAGTGCAGGGGGCAGGCAGCCCCAGCATTTT.

This clone showed up just a few times. V is TRBV19 and J is TRBJ1-1, with D hard to call. This CDR3 has 14 amino acids. The ends were cut back, 2 bases at V and 1 base at J, with 8 bases in the middle. Germline V gene data show CDR1 as LNHDA and CDR2 as SQIVND (reference sequence). For the CDR3, the DNA is TGTGCCAGTAGTATATTCCGTGAGAACACTGAAGCTTTCTTT. Its translation: CASSIFRENTEAFF.

The chain recombines TRBV7-9 with TRBJ1-2; TRBD1 aligns across 8 bases. The CDR3 has 13 amino acids. Germline trimming cut 5 bases from V and 7 bases from J; bases unmatched to any gene: 6. Germline CDR1 reads SEHNR; CDR2 reads FQNEAQ (reference sequence). The CDR3 protein is CASSQDRVAGYTF. The CDR3 DNA follows: TGTGCCAGCAGCCAGGACAGGGTCGCTGGCTACACCTTC.

Of note for this clone: At the DNA level, this CDR3 is encoded by other sequences in the same sample as well. This chain connects TRBV5-1 to TRBJ2-2; either TRBD1 or TRBD2 may supply D (5 bases each). Germline assignment: CDR1 SGHRS and CDR2 YFSETQ. Trimming shortened V by 4 bases and J by 2 bases, and 12 bases separated the two germline ends. There are 15 residues in the CDR3. The CDR3 DNA is TGCGCCAGCAGCGCCGGGACCTCCAACACCGGGGAGCTGTTTTTT. Protein: CASSAGTSNTGELFF.

This clone was detected a few times. The V and J genes are TRBV4-2 and TRBJ2-5; the match to TRBD2 covers 7 bases. Germline CDR1 is LGHNA and CDR2 is YNFKEQ. V shed 1 base, J shed 3 bases, and the junction held 11 bases outside the gene matches. This CDR3 contains 17 residues. CDR3 sequence: CASSQAPSGKDKETQYF. For the CDR3, the DNA is TGTGCCAGCAGCCAAGCCCCAAGCGGGAAGGACAAAGAGACCCAGTACTTC.

The V gene is TRBV19, the J gene TRBJ2-7; 10 bases are a match to TRBD1. V lost 6 bases and J lost 2; bases outside the gene matches: 7. This CDR3 has 15 residues. CDR1 is LNHDA, CDR2 SQIVND, per germline (reference sequence). The CDR3 protein is CASRPGTGVAYEQYF. In DNA, the CDR3 is TGTGCCAGTAGGCCCGGGACAGGGGTGGCCTACGAGCAGTACTTC.

The rearrangement joins TRBV15 to TRBJ1-2; a weak D match, TRBD1 (5 bases). Trimming pared 1 base from V and 8 bases from J, leaving 14 bases between. Germline lookup yields CDR1 LNHNV and CDR2 YYDKDF (reference sequence). There are 14 residues in the CDR3. CDR3 protein: CATSRVFRDGGYTF. The CDR3 DNA reads as TGTGCCACCAGCAGAGTATTCAGGGACGGCGGCTACACCTTC.